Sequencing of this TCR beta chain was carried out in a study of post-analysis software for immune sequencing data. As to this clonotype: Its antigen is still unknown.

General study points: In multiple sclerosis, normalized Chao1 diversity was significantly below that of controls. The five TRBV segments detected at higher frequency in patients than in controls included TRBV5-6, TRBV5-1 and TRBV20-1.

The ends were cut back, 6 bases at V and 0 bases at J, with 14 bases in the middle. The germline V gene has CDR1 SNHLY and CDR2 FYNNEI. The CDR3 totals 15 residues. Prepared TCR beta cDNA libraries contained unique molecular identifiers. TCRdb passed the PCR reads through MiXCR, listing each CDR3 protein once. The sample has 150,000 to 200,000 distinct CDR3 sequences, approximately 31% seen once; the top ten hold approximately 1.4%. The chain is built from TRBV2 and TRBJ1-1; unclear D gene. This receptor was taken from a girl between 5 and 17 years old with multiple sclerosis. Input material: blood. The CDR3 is CASRERTGLNTEAFF. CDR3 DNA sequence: TGTGCCAGCAGAGAAAGGACCGGCCTGAACACTGAAGCTTTCTTT.